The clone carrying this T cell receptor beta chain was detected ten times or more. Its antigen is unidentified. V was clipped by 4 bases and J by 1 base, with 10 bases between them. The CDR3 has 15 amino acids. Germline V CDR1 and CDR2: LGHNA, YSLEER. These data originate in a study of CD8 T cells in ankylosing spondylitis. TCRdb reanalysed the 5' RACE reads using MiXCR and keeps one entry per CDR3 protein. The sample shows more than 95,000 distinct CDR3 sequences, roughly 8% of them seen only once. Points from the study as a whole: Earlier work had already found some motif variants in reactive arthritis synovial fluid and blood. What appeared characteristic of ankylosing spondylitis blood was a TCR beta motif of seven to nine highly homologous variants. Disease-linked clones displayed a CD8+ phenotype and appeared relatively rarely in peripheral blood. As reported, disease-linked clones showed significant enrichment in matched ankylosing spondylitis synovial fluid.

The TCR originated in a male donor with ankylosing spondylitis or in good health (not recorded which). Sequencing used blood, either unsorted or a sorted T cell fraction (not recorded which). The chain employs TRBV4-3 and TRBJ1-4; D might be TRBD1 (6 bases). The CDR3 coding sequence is TGCGCCAGCAGCCCTCGGACAGTAACTAATGAAAAACTGTTTTTT. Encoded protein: CASSPRTVTNEKLFF.